The clone carrying this T cell receptor beta chain was detected a few times. The target antigen is unknown. The sample belongs to a study of T cells after yellow fever vaccination. The wider study: SMART-Seq v4 Ultra Low Input served to prepare low-cell-number fractions. General study points: Bulk-population clonotypes that are abundant could appear as contaminants in FACS-sorted repertoires. Peak timing came faster in the weaker secondary response, day 5 versus 15. A minor fraction of clonotypes spanned both CD4 and CD8 compartments.

Germline CDR1 MGHRA, CDR2 YSYEKL. The CDR3 length is 15 residues. V shed 4 bases and J shed 5 bases, with 17 bases lying between them. TCRdb independently ran MiXCR on the 5' RACE reads; one entry per CDR3 protein. Of about 310,000 distinct CDR3 sequences listed, around 4% are singletons. This sequence was found in a man younger than 35 who received the YFV17D yellow fever vaccine. The specimen was PBMCs, collected on the day of the yellow fever booster vaccination. The chain links TRBV4-1 to TRBJ2-5, with D possibly being TRBD1 or TRBD2 (5 bases each). The CDR3 spells CASSPRARGRETQYF. In nucleotides, the CDR3 is TGCGCCAGCAGCCCCCGAGCCCGGGGCCGGGAGACCCAGTACTTC.